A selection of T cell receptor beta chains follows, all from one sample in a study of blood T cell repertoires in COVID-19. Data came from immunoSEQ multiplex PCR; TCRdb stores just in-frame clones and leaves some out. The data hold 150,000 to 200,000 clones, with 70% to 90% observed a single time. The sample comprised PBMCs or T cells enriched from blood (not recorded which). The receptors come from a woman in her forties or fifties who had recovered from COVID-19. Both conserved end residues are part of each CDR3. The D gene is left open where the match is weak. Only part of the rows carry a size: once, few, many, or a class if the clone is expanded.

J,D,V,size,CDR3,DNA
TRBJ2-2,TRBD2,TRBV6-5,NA,CASSLAGGPTGELFF,TGTGCCAGCAGTTTAGCGGGGGGGCCGACCGGGGAGCTGTTTTTT
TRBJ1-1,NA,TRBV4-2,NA,CASSQAARKNTEAFF,TGTGCCAGCAGCCAAGCCGCGAGAAAGAACACTGAAGCTTTCTTT
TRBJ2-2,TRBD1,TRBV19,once,CASKDRGSANTGELFF,TGTGCCAGTAAGGACAGGGGGAGTGCGAACACCGGGGAGCTGTTTTTT
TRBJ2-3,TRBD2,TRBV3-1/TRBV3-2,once,CASSQASGGDTQYF,TGTGCCAGCAGCCAAGCCTCGGGGGGTGATACGCAGTATTTT
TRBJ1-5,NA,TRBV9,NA,CASSVGRGGNQPQHF,TGTGCCAGCAGCGTAGGCCGGGGAGGCAATCAGCCCCAGCATTTT
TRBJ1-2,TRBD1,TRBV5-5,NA,CASSLGPGTGFSGYTF,TGTGCCAGCAGCTTGGGACCAGGGACAGGGTTTAGTGGCTACACCTTC
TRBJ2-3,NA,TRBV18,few,CASSLGASTDTQYF,TGTGCCAGCTCACTCGGAGCTAGCACAGATACGCAGTATTTT
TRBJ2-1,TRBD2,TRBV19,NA,CASSISSGEYNEQFF,TGTGCCAGTAGTATATCTAGCGGGGAATACAATGAGCAGTTCTTC
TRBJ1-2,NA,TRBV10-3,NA,CAISESVGQTYGYTF,TGTGCCATCAGTGAGTCAGTAGGACAGACCTATGGCTACACCTTC
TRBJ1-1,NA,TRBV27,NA,CASSLSGSGTEAFF,TGTGCCAGCAGTTTGTCAGGGTCGGGCACTGAAGCTTTCTTT
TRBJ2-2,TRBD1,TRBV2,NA,CASNGQGMNTGELFF,TGTGCCAGCAACGGACAGGGAATGAACACCGGGGAGCTGTTTTTT
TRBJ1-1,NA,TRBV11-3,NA,CASSEPQGRGAFF,TGTGCCAGCAGCGAGCCACAGGGTCGAGGAGCTTTCTTT
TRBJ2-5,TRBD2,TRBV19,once,CASSWGAGGRQETQYF,TGTGCCAGTAGCTGGGGAGCGGGGGGAAGGCAAGAGACCCAGTACTTC